This T cell receptor (beta chain) is from a study of CD8+ T cells in alopecia areata. Germline V CDR1 and CDR2: GTSNPN, SVGIG (reference sequence). V was shortened by 3 bases and J by 4 bases, with 13 bases between the two germline ends. The CDR3 runs to 14 residues. Treatment: oral pan-JAK inhibitor, 5-10 mg twice daily. Sequencing relied on a cDNA template that was reverse transcribed from extracted RNA. The repertoire was sequenced with immunoSEQ multiplex PCR; TCRdb's copy has only in-frame clones and lacks some. The table lists about 190,000 clones, around 64% of them singletons, with about 1.3% in the top ten.

The source material was CD4+ T cells sorted from blood, sampled between weeks 47 and 50, from a patient treated with tofacitinib. This TCR derives from a human donor with alopecia areata. V is TRBV30 and J is TRBJ2-1; the D gene is possibly TRBD2 (6 bases). In DNA form, the CDR3 reads TGTGCCTGGAGCCGAGGACTAACTTACAATGAGCAGTTCTTC. Translated, it gives CAWSRGLTYNEQFF. The full variable domain, its missing parts supplied by reference TRBV30 and TRBJ2-1, is SQTIHQWPATLVQPVGSPLSLECTVEGTSNPNLYWYRQAAGRGLQLLFYSVGIGQISSEVPQNLSASRPQDRQFILSSKKLLLSDSGFYLCAWSRGLTYNEQFFGPGTRLTVL.